This T cell receptor beta chain was recorded in a study of beta chain features in type 1 diabetes. Study information: There was similarity between patients and healthy donors in age, gender and cell yields. Study results and limitations: In type 1 diabetes patients, VDJ junctions had fewer insertions; deletions at these junctions were more frequent.

From germline, CDR1 is SGHNT and CDR2 YENEEA. With 3 bases clipped from V and 6 bases from J, the junction kept 4 bases outside the gene matches. The CDR3 spans 14 residues. This clone was found a few times. Its antigen is undetermined. Every donor had blood drawn once into heparin, around 0.12 L on average. Cell sorting via CD45RO/CCR7/CD25/CD127/CD95/CD27 was performed to obtain CD4+ naive, central memory, regulatory and stem cell-like memory cells. Every isolated RNA sample was fully reverse transcribed, so sequencing captured expressed TCRB transcripts. The assay was immunoSEQ multiplex PCR, and TCRdb's table has in-frame clones only and misses some. The sample lists roughly 180,000 clones, around an eighth occurring once.

Material: central memory CD4+ T cells from blood. The clonotype comes from a woman in her late teens or twenties in good health. The rearrangement links TRBV11-3 to TRBJ2-1; the match to TRBD2 covers 8 bases. The CDR3 here is CASSLERERNEQFF. CDR3 sequence (DNA): TGTGCCAGCAGCTTGGAGCGGGAGCGCAATGAGCAGTTCTTC.